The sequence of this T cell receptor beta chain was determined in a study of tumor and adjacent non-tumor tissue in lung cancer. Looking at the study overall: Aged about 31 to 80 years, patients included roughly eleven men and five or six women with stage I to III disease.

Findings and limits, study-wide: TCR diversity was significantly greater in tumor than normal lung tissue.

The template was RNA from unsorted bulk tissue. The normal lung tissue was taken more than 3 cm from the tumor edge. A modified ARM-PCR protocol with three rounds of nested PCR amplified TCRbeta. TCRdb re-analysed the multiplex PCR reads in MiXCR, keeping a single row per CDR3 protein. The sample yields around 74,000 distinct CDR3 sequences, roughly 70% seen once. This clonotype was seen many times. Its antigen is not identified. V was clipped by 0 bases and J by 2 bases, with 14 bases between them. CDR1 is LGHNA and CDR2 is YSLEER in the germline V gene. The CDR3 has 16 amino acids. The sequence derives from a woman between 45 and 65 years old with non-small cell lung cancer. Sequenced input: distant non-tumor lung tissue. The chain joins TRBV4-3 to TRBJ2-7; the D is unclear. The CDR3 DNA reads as TGCGCCAGCAGCCAAGACTCGACCGCTACGCCCTACGAGCAGTACTTC. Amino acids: CASSQDSTATPYEQYF.